These T cell receptor beta chains were read from a single sample in a study of regulatory T cells in long-lasting Graves disease. MiXCR was run by TCRdb on the multiplex PCR reads, yielding one entry per CDR3 protein. The data contain over 300,000 distinct CDR3 sequences, less than 20% of them singletons. The sequencing here drew on peripheral blood mononuclear cells (PBMCs), taken when the disease was refractory, from a patient treated with antithyroid drugs. All receptors derive from a female donor with Graves disease. The CDR3 runs from the conserved cysteine through the conserved F or W. The order of the fields is D gene, V gene, clone size, J gene, CDR3 protein, CDR3 DNA. A D gene is named only where the DNA matches it firmly. Expanded clones are given a class, and other clones once, few, many or no size at all.

>.|TRBV20-1|many|TRBJ2-7
CSAARRIAGEQYF
TGCAGTGCCGCTCGACGCATAGCTGGCGAGCAGTACTTC
>.|TRBV2|many|TRBJ1-5
CASKAKAGFNQPQHF
TGTGCCAGCAAGGCCAAGGCAGGGTTCAATCAGCCCCAGCATTTT
>.|TRBV6-1|many|TRBJ2-7
CASNRGNTYEQYF
TGTGCCAGCAACCGAGGGAATACCTACGAGCAGTACTTC
>.|TRBV11-3|many|TRBJ1-1
CASSRTVTEAFF
TGTGCCAGCAGCCGGACGGTGACTGAAGCTTTCTTT
>.|TRBV6-5|.|TRBJ1-3
CASSYQRKGRTIYF
TGTGCCAGCAGTTACCAGCGGAAGGGAAGGACCATATATTTT
>TRBD2|TRBV19|many|TRBJ2-7
CASSVGLAAYYEQYF
TGTGCCAGTAGTGTTGGACTAGCGGCTTACTACGAGCAGTACTTC
>.|TRBV11-2|.|TRBJ1-5
CASSHYSNQPQHF
TGTGCCAGCAGTCATTATAGCAATCAGCCCCAGCATTTT
>.|TRBV28|many|TRBJ1-6
CAGARSNSYNSPLHF
TGTGCAGGGGCGAGGTCCAACTCCTATAATTCACCCCTCCACTTT
>.|TRBV10-3|many|TRBJ1-6
CAISATGYRDSPLHF
TGTGCCATCAGTGCCACAGGCTACCGAGATTCACCCCTCCACTTT
>TRBD2|TRBV4-2|.|TRBJ2-5
CASSQDAPSGSETQYF
TGTGCCAGCAGCCAAGATGCGCCTAGCGGGAGCGAGACCCAGTACTTC
>TRBD1|TRBV29-1|.|TRBJ2-2
CSVAWDSLTGELFF
TGCAGCGTTGCCTGGGACAGCTTAACCGGGGAGCTGTTTTTT